The text below deals with one T cell receptor beta chain. The germline V gene has CDR1 SQVTM and CDR2 ANQGSEA. This CDR3 has 11 residues. The iRepertoire multiplex PCR system with TCR subtype-specific primers built both bulk and single-cell libraries. Using the multiplex PCR reads, TCRdb records one entry per CDR3 protein without DNA. Here the sample table reports tens of thousands of distinct CDR3 sequences. The source of the sample is a study of T cells in severe cutaneous drug reactions. The overall study: Patients were recruited from Taiwan, Thailand and Europe between about 2010 and 2019.

Carbamazepine had induced Stevens-Johnson syndrome or toxic epidermal necrolysis in the sequenced donors. The TCR originated in a human donor with toxic epidermal necrolysis, a severe cutaneous drug reaction. This chain connects TRBV29-1 to TRBJ2-7; TCRdb's D call, TRBD1, is unchecked because there is no DNA. The sequenced material came from PBMCs. CDR3 region: CSVVGGNEQYF.